The 25 T cell receptor beta chains reported below all come from one sample, sequenced in a study of T cells in Graves' hyperthyroidism and ophthalmopathy. Amplification of TCR beta CDR3 regions used RNA as the template. TCR CDR3 regions were first amplified by RT-PCR with HTBI primers. One entry per CDR3 protein, called by TCRdb with MiXCR from the multiplex PCR reads. The table has over 400,000 distinct CDR3 sequences, roughly 22% seen once. Sequencing was done on a sample of blood. The receptors come from a woman in her 70s with Graves' ophthalmopathy.

There are a few counts of this clonotype. The chain joins TRBV12-3 or TRBV12-4 to TRBJ2-1, with 12 bases fitting TRBD2. The CDR3 runs to 14 residues. V trimming: 8 bases; J trimming: 9 bases; junction bases outside the gene matches: 8. CDR3 nucleotides: TGTGCCAGCCTCCCGTTACTAGCGGGAGGTGAGCAGTTCTTC. Residues: CASLPLLAGGEQFF.

This clonotype was counted at least ten times. The J gene is TRBJ1-5, the V gene TRBV7-2, with D tentatively TRBD1 (6 bases). The CDR3 runs 15 residues. V was cut by 5 bases and J by 2 bases, with 13 bases left in between. Per germline, CDR1 SGHTA and CDR2 FQGNSA. The CDR3 loop reads CASSPDGGRNQPQHF. CDR3 nucleotides: TGTGCCAGCAGCCCAGACGGGGGGCGCAATCAGCCCCAGCATTTT.

The chain joins TRBV7-3 to TRBJ2-1; no reliable D call. Germline values: CDR1 SGHTA, CDR2 FQGTGA. This CDR3 is 13 amino acids long. Between the trimmed V and J ends, which lost 0 bases and 5 bases, there was a span of 5 bases. CDR3 DNA sequence: TGTGCCAGCAGCTTAACGGATGACAATGAGCAGTTCTTC. Its translation is CASSLTDDNEQFF.

This clonotype showed up many times. The V and J genes are TRBV28 and TRBJ1-2; possible D gene TRBD1, 5 bases. CDR3 length: 12 amino acids. V was clipped by 10 bases and J by 7 bases, with 16 bases between them. CDR1 is MDHEN and CDR2 is SYDVKM in the germline V gene. The CDR3 nucleotides are TGTGCCACGACACCGACGGGGGTTGGCTACACCTTC. Its protein is CATTPTGVGYTF.

Only a few counts were recorded for this clonotype. The CDR3 ends on some other residue instead of the conserved phenylalanine or tryptophan, so this is likely a read error. The chain joins TRBV2 to TRBJ1-1, with D hard to call. This CDR3 has 11 residues. Trimming cost V 7 bases and J 1 base, with 4 bases left between them. From germline, CDR1 is SNHLY and CDR2 FYNNEI. In DNA form, the CDR3 reads TGTGCCAGCAAGGGGAACACTGAAGCTTTCCTT. Its translation is CASKGNTEAFL.

This clonotype appeared a single time. A much larger clone is a single base away; this may be a read error. The gene calls are TRBV28 and TRBJ2-1; D possibly uses TRBD1 or TRBD2 (6 bases each). Per germline, CDR1 MDHEN and CDR2 SYDVKM. Trimming pared 11 bases from V and 4 bases from J, leaving 18 bases between. The CDR3 has 14 amino acids. The CDR3 protein is CAHPWTGAYNEQFF. The CDR3 nucleotides are TGTGCCCATCCGTGGACGGGGGCATACAATGAGCAGTTCTTC. The complete variable domain, with remaining parts taken from reference TRBV28 and TRBJ2-1, reads DVKVTQSSRYLVKRTGEKVFLECVQDMDHENMFWYRQDPGLGLRLIYFSYDVKMKEKGDIPEGYSVSREKKERFSLILESASTNQTSMYLCAHPWTGAYNEQFFGPGTRLTVL.

V and J are TRBV5-1 and TRBJ2-7; 8 bases map to TRBD1. After removal of 3 bases from V and 2 bases from J, the junction contained 7 bases not matched to a gene. The CDR3 loop spans 15 amino acids. CDR1 is SGHRS and CDR2 is YFSETQ in the germline V gene. The CDR3 sequence: CASSSPGQVTYEQYF. CDR3 bases: TGCGCCAGCAGCTCGCCGGGACAGGTTACCTACGAGCAGTACTTC.

This clonotype was observed a handful of times. At one end, the junction sequence differs from germline, possibly due to a read error. The V gene is TRBV7-7, the J gene TRBJ2-2; 14 positions agree with TRBD2. The CDR3 has 20 residues. Germline-derived CDR1 and CDR2 are SSHAT and FNYEAQ (reference sequence). Written as DNA, the CDR3 is TGTGCTAGCAGCCCTTCAGGAGCCGGGACTAGCGGGGGAGGTACCGGGGAGCTGTTTTTT. This encodes CASSPSGAGTSGGGTGELFF.

V is TRBV6-1 and J is TRBJ1-2, with TRBD1 as a possible D gene (5 bases). Germline CDR1 reads MNHNS; CDR2 reads SASEGT. V was trimmed by 5 bases and J by 0 bases, leaving 13 bases between them. The CDR3 has 15 amino acids. This chain's CDR3 is CASSHRQRANYGYTF. The DNA for the CDR3 is TGTGCCAGCAGTCACAGACAGAGAGCTAACTATGGCTACACCTTC.

This clonotype was detected a few times. The chain has TRBV5-1 and TRBJ1-1; D may be TRBD1 (5 bases). V dropped 4 bases and J dropped 1 base, with 14 bases sitting between them. CDR1 SGHRS and CDR2 YFSETQ come from the germline V gene. This CDR3 has 15 amino acids. CDR3 sequence (DNA): TGCGCCAGCAGCCCCCCGGGGGATGCGAACACTGAAGCTTTCTTT. Amino acid sequence: CASSPPGDANTEAFF. The full variable domain, rest sourced from reference TRBV5-1 and TRBJ1-1, is KAGVTQTPRYLIKTRGQQVTLSCSPISGHRSVSWYQQTPGQGLQFLFEYFSETQRNKGNFPGRFSGRQFSNSRSEMNVSTLELGDSALYLCASSPPGDANTEAFFGQGTRLTVV.

At least ten counts were recorded for this clonotype. The CDR3 region is CASSTGTGLSWETQYF. The CDR3, as DNA: TGTGCCAGCAGCACCGGGACAGGGTTGTCGTGGGAGACCCAGTACTTC. The chain combines TRBV6-1 with TRBJ2-5, with 9 nucleotides matching TRBD1. The CDR3 contains 16 residues. Germline CDR1 MNHNS, CDR2 SASEGT. V lost 6 bases and J lost 5; bases outside the gene matches: 13.

This chain uses TRBV24-1 with TRBJ2-3, with TRBD1 matching over 11 bases. The CDR3 loop spans 18 amino acids. CDR1 and CDR2 (germline): KGHDR, SFDVKD. V was clipped by 1 base and J by 1 base; unmatched bases: 6. The CDR3: CATSDFRTGGRGTDTQYF. As DNA, the CDR3 is TGTGCCACCAGTGATTTCCGGACAGGGGGCAGGGGCACAGATACGCAGTATTTT.

In its sample, this clonotype was seen many times. V usage is TRBV6-5 and J usage is TRBJ2-2; 12 bases line up with TRBD1. Looked up from germline, CDR1 is MNHEY and CDR2 is SVGAGI. The CDR3 covers 19 residues. With 0 bases clipped from V and 5 bases from J, the junction kept 10 bases outside the gene matches. CDR3 in DNA: TGTGCCAGCAGTTACTCTGCTCCGGGACAGGGGGCAGGGACCGGGGAGCTGTTTTTT. The encoded protein is CASSYSAPGQGAGTGELFF.

J is TRBJ2-3 and V is TRBV7-2; D ambiguous. The CDR3 has 15 residues. Germline CDR1 is SGHTA and CDR2 is FQGNSA. Trimming left V 1 base short and J 9 bases short, with 17 bases between. CDR3 sequence (DNA): TGTGCCAGCAGCTTAGTAGCCGCATTACACCAAACGCAGTATTTT. Translation gives CASSLVAALHQTQYF.

V gene TRBV5-1 combines with J gene TRBJ2-7; no reliable D call. Deletions cut 0 bases from V and 7 bases from J, with 14 bases between. Germline CDR1 and CDR2: SGHRS and YFSETQ. The CDR3 is made up of 14 amino acids. The CDR3 DNA follows: TGCGCCAGCAGCTTGGAAGCCCGCTTGGGAGAGCAGTACTTC. It is translated as CASSLEARLGEQYF.

This clonotype has at least ten counts. The chain uses TRBV10-3 and TRBJ1-3; no reliable D call. The CDR3 totals 15 residues. Trimming stripped 0 bases from V and 0 bases from J, with 6 bases between. Germline values: CDR1 ENHRY, CDR2 SYGVKD. CDR3 bases: TGTGCCATCAGTGAGTCCGGCCGCTCTGGAAACACCATATATTTT. Protein sequence: CAISESGRSGNTIYF.

This clonotype was seen ten or more times. V gene TRBV2 combines with J gene TRBJ1-2, with D hard to call. The CDR3 extends over 13 amino acids. V was pared by 11 bases and J by 2 bases, with 15 bases between. Germline values: CDR1 SNHLY, CDR2 FYNNEI. The CDR3 is CAGDTTENYGYTF. In DNA form, the CDR3 reads TGTGCCGGCGATACCACAGAAAACTATGGCTACACCTTC.

The genes are TRBV19 and TRBJ1-4, with 9 bases aligning to TRBD1. V shed 4 bases, J shed 8 bases, and the junction held 8 bases outside the gene matches. Looked up from germline, CDR1 is LNHDA and CDR2 is SQIVND (reference sequence). The CDR3 runs 15 residues. In DNA, the CDR3 is TGTGCCAGTAGTACAGGGACAGGGACTTTCGAAAAACTGTTTTTT. This translates into CASSTGTGTFEKLFF.

This clonotype was seen ten or more times. The chain uses TRBV18 and TRBJ1-1; 8 bases align to TRBD1. CDR1 KGHSH and CDR2 LQKENI come from the germline V gene. This CDR3 is 15 amino acids long. V dropped 6 bases and J dropped 5; count of bases not matched to a gene: 11. The CDR3 DNA follows: TGTGCCAGCTCGCCCGGACAGGGTTCGCGGACTGAAGCTTTCTTT. Its protein product is CASSPGQGSRTEAFF.

The rearrangement joins TRBV4-2 to TRBJ2-2, with unresolved D. CDR1 and CDR2 (germline): LGHNA, YNFKEQ. V dropped 0 bases and J dropped 7 bases, with 12 bases sitting between them. The CDR3 covers 15 residues. The DNA for the CDR3 is TGTGCCAGCAGCCAAGACTCGCTGTCTAGCGGGGAGCTGTTTTTT. Amino acids: CASSQDSLSSGELFF.

This clonotype was found a few times. The chain joins TRBV12-5 to TRBJ2-7, with D possibly being TRBD1 or TRBD2 (5 bases each). The V end lost 1 base, the J end lost 1 base, and 11 bases lay between the germline ends. CDR1 is LGHNT and CDR2 is FRNRAP in the germline V gene. The CDR3 covers 15 residues. CDR3 bases: TGTGCTAGTGGTTTGGGACCGGGACGGTCCTACGAGCAGTACTTC. Translating it yields CASGLGPGRSYEQYF.

The chain employs TRBV2 and TRBJ1-4; TRBD1 agrees at 8 bases. V trimming: 11 bases; J trimming: 8 bases; junction bases outside the gene matches: 7. This CDR3 contains 12 residues. Germline-derived CDR1 and CDR2 are SNHLY and FYNNEI. The CDR3 DNA follows: TGTGCCGGGCGACAGGGGACGGAAAAACTGTTTTTT. Its translation: CAGRQGTEKLFF.

The chain combines TRBV24-1 with TRBJ1-1, with 8 bases matching TRBD1. This CDR3 contains 16 residues. Per the germline V gene, CDR1 is KGHDR and CDR2 is SFDVKD. Losses at the gene ends were 2 bases for V and 1 base for J; bases not matched to a gene: 5. The chain's CDR3 is CATSDSTGDRNTEAFF. For the CDR3, the DNA is TGTGCCACCAGTGATTCGACAGGGGACAGGAACACTGAAGCTTTCTTT.

The chain carries TRBV27 and TRBJ2-7; D might be TRBD1 (5 bases). The CDR3 runs 16 residues. The V end lost 2 bases, the J end lost 0 bases, and 14 bases lay between the germline ends. Germline V lookup: CDR1 MNHEY, CDR2 SMNVEV (reference sequence). CDR3 region: CASSLRQGTVSYEQYF. The CDR3 coding sequence is TGTGCCAGCAGTTTAAGGCAGGGTACCGTCTCCTACGAGCAGTACTTC.

This clonotype came up a few times. This rearrangement joins TRBV15 to TRBJ2-1; D is tentatively TRBD1 or TRBD2 (6 bases each). The CDR3 has 13 residues. Per the germline V gene, CDR1 is LNHNV and CDR2 is YYDKDF (reference sequence). V was cut by 7 bases and J by 10 bases, with 17 bases left in between. CDR3: CATTKGGLGEQFF. CDR3 sequence (DNA): TGTGCCACCACGAAGGGGGGCCTAGGAGAGCAGTTCTTC.